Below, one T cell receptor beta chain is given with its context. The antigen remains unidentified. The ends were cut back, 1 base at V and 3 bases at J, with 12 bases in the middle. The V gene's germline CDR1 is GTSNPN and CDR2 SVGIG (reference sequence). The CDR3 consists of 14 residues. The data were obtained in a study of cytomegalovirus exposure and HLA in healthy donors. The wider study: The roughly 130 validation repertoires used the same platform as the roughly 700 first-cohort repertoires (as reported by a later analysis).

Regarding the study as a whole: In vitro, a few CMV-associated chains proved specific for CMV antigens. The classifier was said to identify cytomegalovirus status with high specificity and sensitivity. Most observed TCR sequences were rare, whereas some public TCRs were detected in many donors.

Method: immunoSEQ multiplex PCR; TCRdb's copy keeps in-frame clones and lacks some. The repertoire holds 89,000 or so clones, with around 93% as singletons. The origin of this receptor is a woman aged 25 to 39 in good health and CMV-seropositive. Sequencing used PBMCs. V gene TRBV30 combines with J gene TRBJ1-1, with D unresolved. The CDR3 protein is CAWSARGGDTEAFF. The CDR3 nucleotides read TGTGCCTGGAGTGCCCGGGGAGGAGACACTGAAGCTTTCTTT.